This T cell receptor beta chain originates from a study of blood T cells in healthy people across ages (dated by TCRdb to about 2015). About the investigation overall: In model experiments, template switching captured roughly one uniquely barcoded TCR beta cDNA molecule for every two T cells. The study measured age-related changes in TCR beta repertoire diversity using deep sequencing normalized with unique cDNA molecular identifiers. Four age groups were formed from the donors: young (average approximately 16 years), middle-aged (around 41), aged (approximately 60) and long-lived (more than 75). To avoid experimental bias, donors of different ages were distributed randomly across sequencing lanes. Using the same blood draw, the study looked at two additional independent replicas of 1 million unique cDNA reads for two donors, one aged 18 to 30 and the other aged 80 or older.

Libraries were made using 5' RACE. The sequencing machine was an Illumina HiSeq 2500. A second PCR of 7 to 11 cycles was performed with a sample-barcoded 5' primer and a J-beta primer mix. A unique molecular identifier was introduced onto each TCR beta cDNA molecule by a template-switch 5' adaptor carrying 12 random nucleotides. Each sample yielded at least 3 million CDR3-containing paired-end reads. All of the RNA was converted into first-strand cDNA using the Mint cDNA synthesis kit, with a TRBC-specific oligonucleotide serving as the primer. Following uracil-DNA glycosylase treatment, all cDNA underwent a first 18-cycle PCR with the universal primers M1SS and BC2_uni_R. The study's own analysis went as follows. Normalization of each sample was performed by random selection of 1 million high-quality reads, each carrying a distinct molecular identifier. Instead of being binned into consensus sequences, reads that shared molecular identifiers were thrown out. CDR3 identification, clonotype clustering and error correction used MiTCR with a Q25 quality threshold and the strictest error-elimination algorithm. Lower-bound total TCR beta diversity was estimated with a nonparametric unseen species model using Euler transformation. TCRdb reprocessed the public reads (quality trimming at Q25 with fastp, clone calling with MiXCR) and kept in-frame beta chains. For every CDR3 protein sequence, its rows merge into one entry that carries the most common genes and DNA. TCRdb, not the authors, supplied the V and J calls. The sample table shows about 1.8 million distinct CDR3 sequences, and roughly 52% are seen once. Approximately 2.1% of the sample is taken by the ten largest.

The germline V gene (reference sequence) yields MNHEY for CDR1 and SMNVEV for CDR2. The CDR3 runs 16 amino acids, cysteine and phenylalanine included. Only the CDR3 DNA stays, 48 bases, in frame from base 1. This clonotype was recorded a few times. The clone's antigen remains unknown. One base away there is no much larger clone; base qualities are not given. Systemically healthy Caucasian individuals from Russia, around 38 in total and aged about 6 to 90 years, were included as donors. About 10 milliliters of peripheral blood were collected from each donor into EDTA-treated Vacutainer tubes. Ficoll-Paque density-gradient centrifugation was used to isolate PBMCs, with at least 6 million obtained per sample. Trizol reagent was used to extract total RNA from PBMCs, with at least 6 micrograms per sample. For every donor, an aliquot of PBMCs went through flow cytometry to measure the percentages of naive CD45RAhigh/CD27high T cells.

Results and caveats for the whole study, not just this receptor: Conclusive comparison of naive and antigen-experienced compartments was prevented by the profiling of bulk unsorted PBMCs. Because the CMV infection status of the donors was unknown, age-related changes in expanded clonotypes may potentially have been confounded. The percentage of naive T cells measured by flow cytometry correlated strongly with observed TCR beta diversity. Compared with the aged group, the long-lived group had more naive CD4+ T cells, fewer expanded clones and increased TCR diversity, a pattern suggesting age selection. As age increased, observed TCR beta diversity per million T cells dropped in a roughly linear way, and a significant reduction was already evident by age 40. Estimates of total diversity from one million sequenced T cells were regarded as lower bounds and underestimates.

Sequencing used blood. The rearrangement joined TRBV27 to TRBJ2-7; the D gene is perhaps TRBD1 or TRBD2, as each covers 7 bases. The DNA end lines up better with TRBJ2-5; the J call may be wrong. The origin of this receptor is a middle-aged woman in good health. Read as DNA, the sequence is TGTGCCAGCATGCCGGGACAGCGGACCGGGAGGGAGACCCAGTACTTC. This translates into CASMPGQRTGRETQYF.